The 9 T cell receptor beta chains presented below share a single source sample, sequenced in a study of cytomegalovirus exposure and HLA in healthy donors. The PCR made use of 60 Vbeta and 13 Jbeta primers. TCRdb's table, derived via immunoSEQ multiplex PCR, lists solely in-frame clones and lacks some. This table holds around 300,000 clones, approximately 90% found once. Specimen: PBMCs. The receptors here all came from a woman aged 18-29 years in good health and CMV-seronegative.

V usage is TRBV7-8 and J usage is TRBJ1-5; 7 bases map to TRBD1. Trimming removed 5 bases from V and 3 bases from J; junction bases left unmatched: 7. This CDR3 has 15 residues. From germline, CDR1 is SGHVS and CDR2 FQNEAQ. CDR3 coding DNA: TGTGCCAGCAGCCCCCTGACAGGGTACAATCAGCCCCAGCATTTT. Translation: CASSPLTGYNQPQHF.

This chain links TRBV7-9 with TRBJ1-1; D uncertain. With 0 bases removed from V and 1 base from J, the gap between germline ends came to 9 bases. The CDR3 runs 15 residues. CDR1 and CDR2 (germline): SEHNR, FQNEAQ (reference sequence). CDR3 protein: CASSLAWRENTEAFF. CDR3 in DNA: TGTGCCAGCAGCTTAGCGTGGCGGGAGAACACTGAAGCTTTCTTT.

This clone was recorded a few times. The chain recombines TRBV25-1 with TRBJ2-7; perhaps TRBD1 as D (5 bases). CDR3 length: 15 amino acids. V lost 1 base and J 6 bases, leaving 16 bases between the germline ends. Looked up from germline, CDR1 is MGHDK and CDR2 is SYGVNS. The CDR3 DNA is TGTGCCAGCAGTGAATCCCCCACAGGCTTCGGCGAGCAGTACTTC. Its translation: CASSESPTGFGEQYF.

CDR3 nucleotide sequence: TGTGCCAGCAACCATGACAGGTGGAACACTGAAGCTTTCTTT. Protein: CASNHDRWNTEAFF. The chain uses TRBV7-9 and TRBJ1-1; the D gene is possibly TRBD1 (6 bases). Looked up from germline, CDR1 is SEHNR and CDR2 is FQNEAQ (reference sequence). V was pared by 7 bases and J by 1 base, with 13 bases between. The CDR3 has 14 amino acids.

There are a few counts of this clone. The V and J genes are TRBV2 and TRBJ2-2; unclear D gene. Per germline, CDR1 SNHLY and CDR2 FYNNEI. This CDR3 is 15 amino acids long. V was cut by 3 bases and J by 5 bases, with 13 bases left in between. This chain's CDR3 is CASSDVARFTGELFF. CDR3 nucleotides: TGTGCCAGCAGTGATGTGGCTAGATTTACCGGGGAGCTGTTTTTT.

This sequence joins TRBV9 and TRBJ1-4; no clear D. The CDR3 is 15 amino acids. V was cut by 0 bases and J by 7 bases, with 13 bases left in between. Germline CDR1 is SGDLS and CDR2 is YYNGEE. The chain's CDR3 is CASSVDESLGEKLFF. CDR3 nucleotides: TGTGCCAGCAGCGTAGACGAGTCTCTCGGTGAAAAACTGTTTTTT.

This clone has just one count. The gene calls are TRBV7-6 and TRBJ2-7; the match to TRBD1 covers 8 bases. CDR3 length: 17 amino acids. V gave up 3 bases and J gave up 3 bases; unmatched junction bases: 13. Germline V CDR1 and CDR2: SGHVS, FNYEAQ. The CDR3 DNA reads as TGTGCCAGCAGCTTTACCGCTCTCACAGGGGGAAACTACGAGCAGTACTTC. Translation gives CASSFTALTGGNYEQYF.

The CDR3 is CASSRETSGGAGANVLTF. In DNA form, the CDR3 reads TGTGCCAGTAGTAGGGAGACTAGCGGGGGGGCTGGGGCCAACGTCCTGACTTTC. This chain uses TRBV19 with TRBJ2-6; 14 bases line up with TRBD2. The V gene's germline CDR1 is LNHDA and CDR2 SQIVND (reference sequence). The V gene end was trimmed by 4 bases and the J gene end by 2 bases; junction bases not matched to a gene: 4. The CDR3 length is 18 residues.

The V and J genes are TRBV7-9 and TRBJ1-2; D gene unclear. The CDR3 loop spans 12 amino acids. V lost 4 bases, J lost 2 bases, and 5 bases lay in between. CDR1 and CDR2 (germline): SEHNR, FQNEAQ (reference sequence). DNA for the CDR3: TGTGCCAGCAGCTGGGAGAACTATGGCTACACCTTC. Amino acids: CASSWENYGYTF.